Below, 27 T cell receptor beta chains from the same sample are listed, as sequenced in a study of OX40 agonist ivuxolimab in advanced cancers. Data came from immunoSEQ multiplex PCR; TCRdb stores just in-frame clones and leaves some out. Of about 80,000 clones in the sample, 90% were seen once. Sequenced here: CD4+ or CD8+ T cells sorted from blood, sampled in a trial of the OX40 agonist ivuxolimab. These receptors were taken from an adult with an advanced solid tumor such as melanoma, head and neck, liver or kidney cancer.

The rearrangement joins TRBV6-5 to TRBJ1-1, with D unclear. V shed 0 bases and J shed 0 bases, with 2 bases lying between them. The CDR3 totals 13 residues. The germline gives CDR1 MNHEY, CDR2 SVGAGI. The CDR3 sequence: CASSYSMNTEAFF. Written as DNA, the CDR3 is TGTGCCAGCAGTTACTCAATGAACACTGAAGCTTTCTTT.

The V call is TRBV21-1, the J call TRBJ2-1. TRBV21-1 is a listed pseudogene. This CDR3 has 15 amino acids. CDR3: CASKGTADSYNEQFF. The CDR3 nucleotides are TGTGCCAGCAAGGGCACCGCCGACTCCTACAATGAGCAGTTCTTC.

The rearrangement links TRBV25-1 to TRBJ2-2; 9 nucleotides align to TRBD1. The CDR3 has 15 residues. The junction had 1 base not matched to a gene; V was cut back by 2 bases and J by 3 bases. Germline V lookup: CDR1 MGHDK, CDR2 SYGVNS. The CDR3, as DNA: TGTGCCAGCAGTGAAGGGGACAGGGACACCGGGGAGCTGTTTTTT. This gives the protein CASSEGDRDTGELFF.

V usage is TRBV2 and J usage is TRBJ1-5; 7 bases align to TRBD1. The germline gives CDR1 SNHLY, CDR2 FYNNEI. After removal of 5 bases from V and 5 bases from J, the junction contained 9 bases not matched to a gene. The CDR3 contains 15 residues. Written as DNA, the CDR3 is TGTGCCAGCAGTTTGCGAAGGGGGCCCGATCAGCCCCAGCATTTT. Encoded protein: CASSLRRGPDQPQHF. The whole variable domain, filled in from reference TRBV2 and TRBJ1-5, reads EPEVTQTPSHQVTQMGQEVILRCVPISNHLYFYWYRQILGQKVEFLVSFYNNEISEKSEIFDDQFSVERPDGSNFTLKIRSTKLEDSAMYFCASSLRRGPDQPQHFGDGTRLSIL.

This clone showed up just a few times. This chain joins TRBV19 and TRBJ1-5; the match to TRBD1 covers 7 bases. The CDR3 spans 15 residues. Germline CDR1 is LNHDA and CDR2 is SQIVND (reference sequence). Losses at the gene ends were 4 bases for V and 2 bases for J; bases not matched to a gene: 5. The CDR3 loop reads CASSTRTGGNQPQHF. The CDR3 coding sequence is TGTGCCAGTAGTACCAGGACAGGCGGCAATCAGCCCCAGCATTTT. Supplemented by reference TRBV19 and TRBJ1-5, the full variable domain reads DGGITQSPKYLFRKEGQNVTLSCEQNLNHDAMYWYRQDPGQGLRLIYYSQIVNDFQKGDIAEGYSVSREKKESFPLTVTSAQKNPTAFYLCASSTRTGGNQPQHFGDGTRLSIL.

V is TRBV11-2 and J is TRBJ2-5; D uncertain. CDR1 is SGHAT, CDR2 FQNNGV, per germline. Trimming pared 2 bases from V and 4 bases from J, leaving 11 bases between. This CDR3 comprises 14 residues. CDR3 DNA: TGTGCCAGCAGCTTACCGGGCCGGGTAGAGACCCAGTACTTC. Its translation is CASSLPGRVETQYF.

CDR3 DNA sequence: TGTGCCAGCAGCACGGCAGCGGGACTCACAGATACGCAGTATTTT. It codes for CASSTAAGLTDTQYF. The gene calls are TRBV5-4 and TRBJ2-3, with 7 bases lining up with TRBD2. V was clipped by 4 bases and J by 2 bases; unmatched bases: 7. The V gene's germline CDR1 is SGHNT and CDR2 YYREEE (reference sequence). The CDR3 extends over 15 amino acids.

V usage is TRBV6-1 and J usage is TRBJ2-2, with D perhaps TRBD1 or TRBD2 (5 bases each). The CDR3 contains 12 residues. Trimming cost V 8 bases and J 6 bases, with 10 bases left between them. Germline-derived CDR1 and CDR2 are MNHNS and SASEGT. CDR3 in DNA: TGTGCCAGCGGTGGGGGTGCCGGGGAGCTGTTTTTT. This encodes CASGGGAGELFF.

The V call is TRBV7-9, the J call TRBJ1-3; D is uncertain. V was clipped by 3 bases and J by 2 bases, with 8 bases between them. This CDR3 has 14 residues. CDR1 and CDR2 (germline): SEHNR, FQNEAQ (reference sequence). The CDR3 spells CASSLGFTGNTIYF. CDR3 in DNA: TGTGCCAGCAGCTTGGGGTTCACTGGAAACACCATATATTTT.

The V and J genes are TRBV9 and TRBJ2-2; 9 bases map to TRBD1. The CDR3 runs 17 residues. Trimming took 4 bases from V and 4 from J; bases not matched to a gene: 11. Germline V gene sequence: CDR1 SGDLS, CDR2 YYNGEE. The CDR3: CASSIQRQGVGTGELFF. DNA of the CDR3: TGTGCCAGCAGCATCCAAAGACAGGGGGTCGGCACCGGGGAGCTGTTTTTT.

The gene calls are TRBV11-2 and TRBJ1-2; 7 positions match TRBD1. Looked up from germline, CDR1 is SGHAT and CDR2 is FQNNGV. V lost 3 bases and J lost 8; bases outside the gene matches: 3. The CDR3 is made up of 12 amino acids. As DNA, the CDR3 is TGTGCCAGCAGCTTCTGGACAGGCGGCTACACCTTC. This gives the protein CASSFWTGGYTF.

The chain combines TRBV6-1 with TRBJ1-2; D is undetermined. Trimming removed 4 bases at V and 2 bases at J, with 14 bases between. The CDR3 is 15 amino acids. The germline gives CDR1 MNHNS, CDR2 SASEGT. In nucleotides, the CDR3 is TGTGCCAGCAGTGCTGAATCCGGCAGGAACTATGGCTACACCTTC. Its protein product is CASSAESGRNYGYTF.

CDR3 sequence (DNA): TGTGCCAGCTCACCCTCGGGAGGGGACCAGCCCCAGCATTTT. It yields the protein CASSPSGGDQPQHF. J is TRBJ1-5 and V is TRBV18; perhaps TRBD1 as D (5 bases). V gave up 3 bases and J gave up 7 bases, with 13 bases separating them. This CDR3 is 14 amino acids long. Germline V lookup: CDR1 KGHSH, CDR2 LQKENI.

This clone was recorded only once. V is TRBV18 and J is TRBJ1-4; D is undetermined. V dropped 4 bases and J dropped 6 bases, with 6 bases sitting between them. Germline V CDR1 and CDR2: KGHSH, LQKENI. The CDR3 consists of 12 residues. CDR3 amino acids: CASSRNDEKLFF. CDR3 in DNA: TGTGCCAGCTCACGGAATGATGAAAAACTGTTTTTT.

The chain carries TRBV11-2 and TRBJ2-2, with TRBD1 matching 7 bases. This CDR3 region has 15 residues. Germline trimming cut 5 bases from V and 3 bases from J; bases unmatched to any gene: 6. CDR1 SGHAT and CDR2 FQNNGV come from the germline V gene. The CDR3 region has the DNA TGTGCCAGCAGCGGCCTCGACAGGGACACCGGGGAGCTGTTTTTT. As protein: CASSGLDRDTGELFF.

The CDR3 DNA reads TGCGCCAGCAGCCCGATGACAGGGGGCTCCTACAATGAGCAGTTCTTC. Encoded protein: CASSPMTGGSYNEQFF. The V call is TRBV5-1, the J call TRBJ2-1; 9 bases match TRBD1. The length of the CDR3 is 16 residues. CDR1 and CDR2 (germline): SGHRS, YFSETQ. V gave up 4 bases and J gave up 0 bases; unmatched junction bases: 5. Using reference TRBV5-1 and TRBJ2-1 for the parts outside the CDR3, the full variable domain is KAGVTQTPRYLIKTRGQQVTLSCSPISGHRSVSWYQQTPGQGLQFLFEYFSETQRNKGNFPGRFSGRQFSNSRSEMNVSTLELGDSALYLCASSPMTGGSYNEQFFGPGTRLTVL.

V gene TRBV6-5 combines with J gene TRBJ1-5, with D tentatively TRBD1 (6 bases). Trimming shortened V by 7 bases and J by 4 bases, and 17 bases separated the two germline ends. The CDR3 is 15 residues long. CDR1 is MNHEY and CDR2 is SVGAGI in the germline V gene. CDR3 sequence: CASKDSPRRNQPQHF. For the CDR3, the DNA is TGTGCCAGCAAGGACAGTCCCCGAAGGAATCAGCCCCAGCATTTT.

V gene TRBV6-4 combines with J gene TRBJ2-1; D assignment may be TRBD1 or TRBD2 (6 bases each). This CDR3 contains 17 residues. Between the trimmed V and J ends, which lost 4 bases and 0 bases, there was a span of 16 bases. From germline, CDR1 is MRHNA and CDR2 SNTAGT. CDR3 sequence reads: CASSGRRGVSSYNEQFF. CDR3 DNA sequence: TGTGCCAGCAGTGGAAGAAGGGGGGTAAGCTCCTACAATGAGCAGTTCTTC.

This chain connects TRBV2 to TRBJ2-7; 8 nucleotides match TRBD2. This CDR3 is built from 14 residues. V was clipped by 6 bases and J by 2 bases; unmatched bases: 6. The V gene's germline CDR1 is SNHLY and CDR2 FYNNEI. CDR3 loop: CASRSTSAAYEQYF. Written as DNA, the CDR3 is TGTGCCAGCAGATCGACTAGCGCTGCCTACGAGCAGTACTTC. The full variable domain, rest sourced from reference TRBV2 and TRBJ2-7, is EPEVTQTPSHQVTQMGQEVILRCVPISNHLYFYWYRQILGQKVEFLVSFYNNEISEKSEIFDDQFSVERPDGSNFTLKIRSTKLEDSAMYFCASRSTSAAYEQYFGPGTRLTVT.

Here the CDR3 reads CASSLYFGNGYTF. The CDR3 coding sequence is TGTGCCAGCAGCTTATATTTCGGGAATGGCTACACCTTC. This chain uses TRBV7-2 with TRBJ1-2; D not resolved. V shed 2 bases and J shed 6 bases, with 10 bases lying between them. The CDR3 is 13 amino acids. The germline gives CDR1 SGHTA, CDR2 FQGNSA.

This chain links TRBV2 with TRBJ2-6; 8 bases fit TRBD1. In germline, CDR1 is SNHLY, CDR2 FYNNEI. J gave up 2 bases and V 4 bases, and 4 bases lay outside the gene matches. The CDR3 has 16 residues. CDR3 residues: CASSVQGATGANVLTF. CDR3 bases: TGTGCCAGCAGTGTGCAGGGGGCTACTGGGGCCAACGTCCTGACTTTC.

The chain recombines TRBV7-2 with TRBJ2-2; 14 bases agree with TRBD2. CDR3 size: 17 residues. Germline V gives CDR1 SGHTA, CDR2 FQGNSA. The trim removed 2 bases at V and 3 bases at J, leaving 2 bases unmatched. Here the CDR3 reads CASSLPGLAGDTGELFF. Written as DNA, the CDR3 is TGTGCCAGCAGCTTACCGGGACTAGCGGGGGACACCGGGGAGCTGTTTTTT.

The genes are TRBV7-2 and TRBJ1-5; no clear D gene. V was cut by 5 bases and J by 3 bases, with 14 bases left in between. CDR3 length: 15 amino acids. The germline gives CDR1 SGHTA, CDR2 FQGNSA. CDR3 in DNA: TGTGCCAGCAGCCGAGTTGCAGATACCAATCAGCCCCAGCATTTT. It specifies CASSRVADTNQPQHF.

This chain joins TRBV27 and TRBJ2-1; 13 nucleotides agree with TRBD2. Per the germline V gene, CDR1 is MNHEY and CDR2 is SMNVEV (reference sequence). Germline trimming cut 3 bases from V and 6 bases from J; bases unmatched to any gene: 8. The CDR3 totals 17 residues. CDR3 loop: CASSFRTSGRGRNEQFF. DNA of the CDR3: TGTGCCAGCAGTTTTCGTACTAGCGGGAGGGGCCGCAATGAGCAGTTCTTC.

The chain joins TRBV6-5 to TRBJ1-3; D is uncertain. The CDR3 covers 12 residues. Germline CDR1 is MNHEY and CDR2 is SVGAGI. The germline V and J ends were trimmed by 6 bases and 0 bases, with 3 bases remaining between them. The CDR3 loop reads CASRASGNTIYF. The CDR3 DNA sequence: TGTGCCAGCAGAGCCTCTGGAAACACCATATATTTT.

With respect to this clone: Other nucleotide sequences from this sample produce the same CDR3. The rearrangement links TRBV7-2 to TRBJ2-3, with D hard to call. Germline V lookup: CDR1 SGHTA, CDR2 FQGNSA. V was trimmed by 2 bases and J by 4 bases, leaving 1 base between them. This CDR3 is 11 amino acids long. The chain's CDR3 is CASSLSDTQYF. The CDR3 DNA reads TGTGCCAGCAGCTTATCAGATACGCAGTATTTT.

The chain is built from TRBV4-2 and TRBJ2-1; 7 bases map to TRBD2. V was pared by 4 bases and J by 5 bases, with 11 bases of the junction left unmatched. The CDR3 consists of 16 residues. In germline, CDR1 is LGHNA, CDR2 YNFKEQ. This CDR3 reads CASSRDVAGVNNEQFF. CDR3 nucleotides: TGTGCCAGCAGCCGGGACGTGGCGGGAGTCAACAATGAGCAGTTCTTC.